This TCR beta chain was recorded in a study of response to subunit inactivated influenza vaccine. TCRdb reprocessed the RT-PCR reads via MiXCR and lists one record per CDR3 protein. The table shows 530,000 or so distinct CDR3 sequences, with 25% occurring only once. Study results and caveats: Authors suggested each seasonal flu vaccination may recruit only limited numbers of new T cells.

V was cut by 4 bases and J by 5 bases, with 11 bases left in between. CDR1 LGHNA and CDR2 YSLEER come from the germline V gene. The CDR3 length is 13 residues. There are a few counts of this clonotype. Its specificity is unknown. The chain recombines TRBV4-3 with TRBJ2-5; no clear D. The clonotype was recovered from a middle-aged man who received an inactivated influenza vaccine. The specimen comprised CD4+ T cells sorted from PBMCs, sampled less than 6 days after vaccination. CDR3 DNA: TGCGCCAGCAGCCCCCAGGTGGAGGAGACCCAGTACTTC. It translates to CASSPQVEETQYF.